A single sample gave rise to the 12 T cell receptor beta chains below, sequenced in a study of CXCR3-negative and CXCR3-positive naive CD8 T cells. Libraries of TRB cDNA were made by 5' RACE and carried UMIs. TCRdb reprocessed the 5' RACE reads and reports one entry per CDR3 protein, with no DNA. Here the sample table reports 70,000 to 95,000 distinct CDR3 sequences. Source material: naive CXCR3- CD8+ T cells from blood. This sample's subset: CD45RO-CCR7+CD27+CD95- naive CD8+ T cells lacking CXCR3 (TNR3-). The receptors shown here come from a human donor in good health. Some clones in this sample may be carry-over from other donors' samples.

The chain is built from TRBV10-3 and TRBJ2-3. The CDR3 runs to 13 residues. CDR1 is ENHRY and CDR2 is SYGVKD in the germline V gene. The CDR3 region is CAIRDSNTDTQYF.

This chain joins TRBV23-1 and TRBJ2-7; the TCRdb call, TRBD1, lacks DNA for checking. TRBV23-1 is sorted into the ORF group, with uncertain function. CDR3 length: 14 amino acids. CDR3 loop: CARGQGDESYEQYF.

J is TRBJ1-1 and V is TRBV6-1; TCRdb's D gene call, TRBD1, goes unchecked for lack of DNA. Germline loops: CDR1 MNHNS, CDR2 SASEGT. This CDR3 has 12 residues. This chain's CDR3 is CASSEWADEAFF.

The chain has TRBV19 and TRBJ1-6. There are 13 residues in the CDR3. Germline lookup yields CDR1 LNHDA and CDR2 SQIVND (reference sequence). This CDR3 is CASSITENSPLHF. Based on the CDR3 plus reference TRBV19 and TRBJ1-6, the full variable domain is DGGITQSPKYLFRKEGQNVTLSCEQNLNHDAMYWYRQDPGQGLRLIYYSQIVNDFQKGDIAEGYSVSREKKESFPLTVTSAQKNPTAFYLCASSITENSPLHFGNGTRLTVT.

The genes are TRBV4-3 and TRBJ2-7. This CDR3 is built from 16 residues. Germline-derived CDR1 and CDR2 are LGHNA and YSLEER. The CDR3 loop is CASSQSPEGESYEQYF.

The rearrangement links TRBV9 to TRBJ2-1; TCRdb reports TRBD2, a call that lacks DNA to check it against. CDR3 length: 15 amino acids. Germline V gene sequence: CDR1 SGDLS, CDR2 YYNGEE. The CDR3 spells CASSVEGGRASEQFF.

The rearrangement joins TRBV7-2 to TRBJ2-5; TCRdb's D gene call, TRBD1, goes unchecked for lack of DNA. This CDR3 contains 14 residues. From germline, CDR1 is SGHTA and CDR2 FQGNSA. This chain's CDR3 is CASSHPGGQETQYF.

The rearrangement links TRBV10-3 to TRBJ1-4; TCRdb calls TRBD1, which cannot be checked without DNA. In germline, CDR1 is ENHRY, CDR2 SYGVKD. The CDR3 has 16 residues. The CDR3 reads CAISDPQAKDREKLFF.

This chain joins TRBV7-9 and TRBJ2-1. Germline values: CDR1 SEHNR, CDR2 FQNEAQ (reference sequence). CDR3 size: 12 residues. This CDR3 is CASSFTSDEQFF.

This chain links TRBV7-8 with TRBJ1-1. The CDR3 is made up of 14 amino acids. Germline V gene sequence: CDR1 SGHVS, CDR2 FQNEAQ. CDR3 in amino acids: CASEPEGVNTEAFF.

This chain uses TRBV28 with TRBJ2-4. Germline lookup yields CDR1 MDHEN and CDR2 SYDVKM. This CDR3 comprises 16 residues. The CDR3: CASSQTLTLAKNIQYF.

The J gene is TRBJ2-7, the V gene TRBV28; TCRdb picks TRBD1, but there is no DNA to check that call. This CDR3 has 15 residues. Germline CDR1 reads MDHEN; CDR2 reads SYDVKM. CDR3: CASSPTGVFDREQYF.